What follows is one T cell receptor beta chain and its context. There is no known antigen for this receptor. It has no much larger one-base neighbor in the sample; base qualities were not kept. This sample stems from a study of beta chain features in type 1 diabetes (dated by TCRdb to the late 2010s). Background on the whole study: Mean age, gender distribution, total cell number and subset yield did not differ between patients and healthy donors. Naive and central memory subsets were obtained from all 30 or so donors, but regulatory and stem cell-like memory subsets were isolated from only 8 patients and roughly eight healthy donors. A total of some 100,000,000 sorted cells were examined across all samples, and the number of cells per subset was strongly correlated with RNA yield. In the study, recently diagnosed type 1 diabetes patients and matched healthy donors were compared on the TCRB repertoires of their sorted circulating CD4+ T cell subsets.

Spanning cysteine to phenylalanine, the CDR3 consists of 15 amino acids. The DNA shown is the 45-base CDR3, in frame from base 1. Trimming at the junction amounts to 1 base on V and 4 bases on J, and the germline ends lie 13 bases apart. CDR1 and CDR2, per the germline V gene, are SGHTA and FQGNSA. From each donor, a single peripheral blood sample of around 0.12 L on average was drawn into heparinised tubes. Using a panel that included CD45RO, CCR7, CD25, CD127, CD95 and CD27, naive, central memory, regulatory and stem cell-like memory CD4+ T cells were sorted on a BD FACSAria II. Purity was above 98% for every sorted population. PBMCs were isolated right away by Lymphoprep density gradient centrifugation and were stained directly, without culture. So that batch effects would be minimized, each experiment stained and sorted samples in pairs, pairing one healthy donor with one patient. The study at large found these results: In all four CD4+ subsets, TCRB CDR3 length was moderately but significantly shorter in type 1 diabetes patients. Patients with type 1 diabetes made fewer insertions and deleted more nucleotides at VDJ recombination sites, implying thymic rearrangement abnormalities. Because small numbers of individuals were included in the HLA sub-analyses, any influence of HLA type on TCRB rearrangement was left unresolved. Because cDNA was sequenced instead of genomic DNA, highly expressing activated cells could be over-represented, though the groups showed no difference in activation or CD3 levels. PCR might favor shorter templates, but patient and control samples were amplified and corrected together, so any skew would affect both groups equally. Naive, central memory and regulatory TCRB repertoires appeared to be more alike among patients than among healthy donors.

All of the isolated RNA was reverse transcribed with the High Capacity cDNA Reverse Transcription Kit, so expressed TCRB transcripts were sequenced. Deep immunoSEQ sequencing was applied to naive, central memory and regulatory T cell samples, giving an average of about 3.57 million total reads per sample. Sorted cells were lysed in RLT buffer, and RNA was extracted using DNase-treated RNeasy Micro or Mini kits according to cell number. Each cell subset was processed separately to prevent cross-contamination, with patient and healthy donor samples processed together. The immunoSEQ multiplex PCR was used to amplify TCRB sequences from cDNA, yielding 87-bp fragments that span the CDR3 region. The amplicons were sequenced using the Illumina HiSeq platform. As for how the authors treated the data: PCR bias was corrected computationally using synthetic template baselines, and reads within Hamming distance 2 were collapsed, with unmergeable singletons discarded. By aligning reads against IMGT, V, D and J genes, CDR3 length, and insertions or deletions at six rearrangement sites were assigned. Within each subset, clonotype counts were normalized to the number of sorted cells before true diversity and Gini coefficients were calculated with the tcR R package. The overlap coefficient, calculated on TCRB nucleotide sequences, was used to quantify repertoire sharing. As a proxy for the pre-selection repertoire, out-of-frame TCRB sequences from naive cells were analyzed. In TCRdb, the immuneACCESS table is reduced to in-frame sequences with V and J assigned. These tables do not hold every clone; where another copy was compared, an unresolved V gene accounts for under half, and the others remain unexplained. The V and J calls and clone size are taken from that table; D and trimming were inferred from the DNA. The sample yields about 470,000 clones; about 30% were counted once. Around 0.065% of the sample is in the top ten clones.

Sequenced sample: naive CD4+ T cells from blood. The sample's cell subset or site label is to be understood as: true naive CD4+ T cells. The chain joins TRBV7-2 to TRBJ2-5; 5 matching bases give a weak D call of TRBD1. The TCR sequence derives from a man younger than 35 in good health. The CDR3 loop reads CASSLVQGVPETQYF. The sequence in DNA is TGTGCCAGCAGCTTAGTCCAGGGTGTCCCAGAGACCCAGTACTTC.